The source of this TCR beta chain is a study of blood T cell repertoires in COVID-19. The table came from immunoSEQ multiplex PCR; TCRdb's copy has only in-frame clones and leaves some out. The repertoire holds 130,000 or so clones, with about 79% as singletons. Germline V CDR1 and CDR2: SGDLS, YYNGEE. The CDR3 spans 16 residues. V lost 2 bases and J lost 7; bases outside the gene matches: 7. This receptor was obtained from a man aged 45-65 years who had recovered from COVID-19. Sequenced input: PBMCs or T cells enriched from blood (not recorded which). The V gene is TRBV9, the J gene TRBJ1-4; the match to TRBD1 covers 11 bases. CDR3 DNA: TGTGCCAGCAGCGTCGGACAGGGGGCTTTTGGTGAAAAACTGTTTTTT. This sequence encodes CASSVGQGAFGEKLFF.